This T cell receptor (beta chain) was sequenced in a study of vaccination and CD4 T cells after COVID-19. There are a few counts of this clonotype. Its target is unknown. Between the trimmed V and J ends, which lost 7 bases and 0 bases, there was a span of 7 bases. The germline V gene has CDR1 MNHNS and CDR2 SASEGT. CDR3 length equals 13 residues. Documented treatment: roughly 10-day PBMC culture with coronavirus spike peptide pools or control peptides (ViraFEST assay). Once peptide pools had expanded antigen-specific T cells, ViraFEST sequenced TCRs. Once obtained from cultured CD4+ T cells, the DNA was sequenced using the Oncomine TCR Beta short-read assay. CD4+ T cells were cultured, and genomic DNA was extracted from them. TCRdb re-called the PCR reads with MiXCR, one entry per CDR3 protein. In the table there are about 2,800 distinct CDR3 sequences, roughly 21% of which are singletons.

The clonotype comes from a human donor who had recovered from COVID-19. Sequencing used CD4+ T cells from blood, cultured in vitro. The chain recombines TRBV6-1 with TRBJ1-3; D ambiguous. The CDR3 DNA is TGTGCCAGCACCCCGAGCTCTGGAAACACCATATATTTT. Protein product: CASTPSSGNTIYF.